One and the same sample provided the 14 T cell receptor beta chains below, sequenced in a study of technical replicates of blood from a few donors. Assay: immunoSEQ multiplex PCR; the TCRdb copy retains only in-frame clones and omits some. This table has tens of thousands of clones, 93% appearing once. Sequences were obtained from T cells isolated from PBMCs. These receptors came from a human donor in good health.

The rearrangement joins TRBV15 to TRBJ1-5; D not certain. This CDR3 comprises 16 residues. Trimming removed 0 bases from V and 4 bases from J, with 13 bases in between. Germline V CDR1 and CDR2: LNHNV, YYDKDF (reference sequence). Written as DNA, the CDR3 is TGTGCCACCAGCAGAGATAGTGGGAGTCAAAATCAGCCCCAGCATTTT. Encoded protein: CATSRDSGSQNQPQHF.

The chain is built from TRBV5-4 and TRBJ2-2; D call uncertain. CDR1 and CDR2 (germline): SGHNT, YYREEE (reference sequence). The CDR3 is made up of 13 amino acids. Trimming cost V 1 base and J 5 bases, with 6 bases left between them. CDR3 protein: CASSLSKTGELFF. CDR3 nucleotide sequence: TGTGCCAGCAGCTTGAGCAAAACCGGGGAGCTGTTTTTT.

V gene TRBV11-3 combines with J gene TRBJ2-7, with D unresolved. Trimming pared 3 bases from V and 0 bases from J, leaving 9 bases between. This CDR3 region has 14 residues. Germline lookup yields CDR1 SGHNT and CDR2 YENEEA. The CDR3 here is CASSFRSSSYEQYF. The CDR3 DNA sequence: TGTGCCAGCAGCTTCCGGAGTAGCTCCTACGAGCAGTACTTC.

This rearrangement joins TRBV27 to TRBJ1-2; possible D gene TRBD1, 5 bases. Germline assignment: CDR1 MNHEY and CDR2 SMNVEV (reference sequence). CDR3 length: 13 residues. Trimming pared 4 bases from V and 13 bases from J, leaving 19 bases between. In DNA form, the CDR3 reads TGTGCCAGCAGTTCCGGGGGAGGAGGTAAACTCACCTTC. Amino acids: CASSSGGGGKLTF.

The chain links TRBV11-3 to TRBJ2-1; TRBD1 might be the D (6 bases). Germline lookup yields CDR1 SGHNT and CDR2 YENEEA. The CDR3 loop spans 17 amino acids. With 1 base removed from V and 9 bases from J, the gap between germline ends came to 22 bases. This CDR3 is CASSLGSWGPSLSEQFF. The CDR3 region has the DNA TGTGCCAGCAGCTTAGGGTCTTGGGGGCCATCGTTGAGTGAGCAGTTCTTC.

The chain employs TRBV30 and TRBJ2-7, with D possibly TRBD2 on 5 matching bases. The germline V gene has CDR1 GTSNPN and CDR2 SVGIG (reference sequence). CDR3 size: 15 residues. V was cut by 1 base and J by 4 bases, with 17 bases left in between. The CDR3 here is CAWSGSAGPRYEQYF. The CDR3 DNA sequence: TGTGCCTGGAGTGGCAGTGCGGGCCCGCGGTACGAGCAGTACTTC. Based on the CDR3 plus reference TRBV30 and TRBJ2-7, the full variable domain is SQTIHQWPATLVQPVGSPLSLECTVEGTSNPNLYWYRQAAGRGLQLLFYSVGIGQISSEVPQNLSASRPQDRQFILSSKKLLLSDSGFYLCAWSGSAGPRYEQYFGPGTRLTVT.

The chain couples TRBV4-1 to TRBJ2-7; possible D gene TRBD1, 6 bases. Deletions cut 3 bases from V and 4 bases from J, with 13 bases between. From germline, CDR1 is MGHRA and CDR2 YSYEKL. The CDR3 totals 14 residues. CDR3 coding DNA: TGCGCCAGCAGCCACCGAATTACAGGGTACGAGCAGTACTTC. Translation gives CASSHRITGYEQYF.

This chain joins TRBV5-4 and TRBJ2-6, with D possibly matching TRBD1 (5 bases). The CDR3 consists of 15 residues. CDR1 is SGHNT and CDR2 is YYREEE in the germline V gene (reference sequence). Trimming cost V 4 bases and J 4 bases, with 12 bases left between them. This CDR3 is CASSPQGSGANVLTF. In DNA, the CDR3 is TGTGCCAGCAGCCCGCAGGGATCGGGGGCCAACGTCCTGACTTTC.

The V gene is TRBV7-2, the J gene TRBJ2-7, with TRBD2 matching 7 bases. The length of the CDR3 is 15 residues. Unmatched junction bases numbered 14, after V lost 5 bases and J lost 7 bases. Per germline, CDR1 SGHTA and CDR2 FQGNSA. This CDR3 reads CASSPWVAGSVEQYF. For the CDR3, the DNA is TGTGCCAGCAGCCCGTGGGTAGCGGGTTCAGTAGAGCAGTACTTC. The variable domain in full, completed from reference TRBV7-2 and TRBJ2-7, reads GAGVSQSPSNKVTEKGKDVELRCDPISGHTALYWYRQSLGQGLEFLIYFQGNSAPDKSGLPSDRFSAERTGGSVSTLTIQRTQQEDSAVYLCASSPWVAGSVEQYFGPGTRLTVT.

J is TRBJ2-3 and V is TRBV7-9; no clear D gene. The CDR3 loop spans 16 amino acids. Germline V gives CDR1 SEHNR, CDR2 FQNEAQ (reference sequence). V lost 5 bases and J lost 0, with 15 bases in between. Written as DNA, the CDR3 is TGTGCCAGCAGCATACTTAGCCGGCTAAGCACAGATACGCAGTATTTT. Its translation: CASSILSRLSTDTQYF.

V usage is TRBV11-2 and J usage is TRBJ2-5; D unclear. Trimming took 2 bases from V and 5 from J, leaving 9 bases between them. The CDR3 runs to 13 residues. Germline V gene sequence: CDR1 SGHAT, CDR2 FQNNGV. CDR3 coding DNA: TGTGCCAGCAGCTTACGACCCAGGGAGACCCAGTACTTC. Protein: CASSLRPRETQYF.

The chain has TRBV6-1 and TRBJ2-7; 11 bases are a match to TRBD1. CDR3 size: 13 residues. The germline gives CDR1 MNHNS, CDR2 SASEGT. J lost 2 bases, V lost 10 bases, and 4 bases had no gene match. The CDR3 DNA reads TGTGCCACCCGGACAGGGGGCCCCTACGAGCAGTACTTC. Its protein is CATRTGGPYEQYF.

V and J are TRBV6-1 and TRBJ2-1; 9 nucleotides line up with TRBD1. V lost 8 bases, J lost 3 bases, and 2 bases stayed unmatched. The CDR3 has 13 residues. Germline V gene lookup returns CDR1 MNHNS and CDR2 SASEGT. The CDR3 reads CASGTGYYNEQFF. CDR3 DNA: TGTGCCAGCGGGACAGGGTACTACAATGAGCAGTTCTTC.

A single count supports this clone. The CDR3 DNA is TGTGCCAGCAGCCCGCTAGACCGACGGAACACTGAAGCTTTCTTT. Translated: CASSPLDRRNTEAFF. The chain employs TRBV13 and TRBJ1-1; D gene unclear. Trimming took off 5 bases at V and 1 base at J, with 14 bases between the two ends. This CDR3 region has 15 residues. The V gene's germline CDR1 is PRHDT and CDR2 FYEKMQ (reference sequence).